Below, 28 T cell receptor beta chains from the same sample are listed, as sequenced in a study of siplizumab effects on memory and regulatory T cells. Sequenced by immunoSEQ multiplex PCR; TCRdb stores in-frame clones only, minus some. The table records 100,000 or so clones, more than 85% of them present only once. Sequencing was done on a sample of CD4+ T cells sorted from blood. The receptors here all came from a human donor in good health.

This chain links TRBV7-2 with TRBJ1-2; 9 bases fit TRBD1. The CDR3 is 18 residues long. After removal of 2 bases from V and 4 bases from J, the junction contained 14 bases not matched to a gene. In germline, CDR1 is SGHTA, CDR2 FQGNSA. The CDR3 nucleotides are TGTGCCAGCAGCTTAATACGCACAACAGGGGGCTCTGGCTATGGCTACACCTTC. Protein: CASSLIRTTGGSGYGYTF.

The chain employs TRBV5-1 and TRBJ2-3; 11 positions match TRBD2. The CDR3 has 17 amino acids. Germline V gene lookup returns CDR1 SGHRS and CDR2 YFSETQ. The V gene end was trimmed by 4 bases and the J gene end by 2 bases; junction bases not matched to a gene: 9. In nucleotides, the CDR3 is TGCGCCAGCAGCCCCCACGGGACTAGCGGAAACACAGATACGCAGTATTTT. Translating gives CASSPHGTSGNTDTQYF.

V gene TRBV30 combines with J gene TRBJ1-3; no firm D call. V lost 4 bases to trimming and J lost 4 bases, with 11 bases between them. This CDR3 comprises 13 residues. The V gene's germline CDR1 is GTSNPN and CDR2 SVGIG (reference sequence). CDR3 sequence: CAWNPGSGNTIYF. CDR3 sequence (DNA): TGTGCCTGGAACCCAGGTTCCGGAAACACCATATATTTT.

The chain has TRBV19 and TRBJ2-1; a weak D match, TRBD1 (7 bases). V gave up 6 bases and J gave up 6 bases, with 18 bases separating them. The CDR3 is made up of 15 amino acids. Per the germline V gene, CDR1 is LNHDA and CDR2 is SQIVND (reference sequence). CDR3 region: CASRNRGGVSNEQFF. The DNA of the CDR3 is TGTGCCAGTAGAAACAGGGGAGGTGTGAGCAATGAGCAGTTCTTC.

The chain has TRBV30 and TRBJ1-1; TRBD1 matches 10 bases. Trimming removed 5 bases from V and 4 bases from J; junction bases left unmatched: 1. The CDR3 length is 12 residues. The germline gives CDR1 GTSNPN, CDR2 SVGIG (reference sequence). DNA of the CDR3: TGTGCCTGGGGGACAGGGGTCACTGAAGCTTTCTTT. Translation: CAWGTGVTEAFF.

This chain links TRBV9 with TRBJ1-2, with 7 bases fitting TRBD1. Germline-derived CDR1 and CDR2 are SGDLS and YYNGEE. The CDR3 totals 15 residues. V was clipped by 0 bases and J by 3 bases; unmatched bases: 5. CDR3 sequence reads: CASSVEQGPYYGYTF. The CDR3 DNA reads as TGTGCCAGCAGCGTAGAACAGGGGCCTTACTATGGCTACACCTTC.

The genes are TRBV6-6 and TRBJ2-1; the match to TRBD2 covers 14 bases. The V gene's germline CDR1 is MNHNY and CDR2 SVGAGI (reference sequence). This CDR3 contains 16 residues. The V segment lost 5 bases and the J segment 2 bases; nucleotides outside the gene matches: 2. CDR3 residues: CASSRLAGGTYNEQFF. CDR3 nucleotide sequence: TGTGCCAGCAGTCGACTAGCGGGGGGGACCTACAATGAGCAGTTCTTC.

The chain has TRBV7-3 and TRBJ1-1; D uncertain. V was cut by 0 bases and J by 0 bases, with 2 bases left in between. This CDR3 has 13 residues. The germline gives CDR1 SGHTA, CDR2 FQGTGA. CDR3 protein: CASSLTLNTEAFF. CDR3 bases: TGTGCCAGCAGCTTAACCCTGAACACTGAAGCTTTCTTT.

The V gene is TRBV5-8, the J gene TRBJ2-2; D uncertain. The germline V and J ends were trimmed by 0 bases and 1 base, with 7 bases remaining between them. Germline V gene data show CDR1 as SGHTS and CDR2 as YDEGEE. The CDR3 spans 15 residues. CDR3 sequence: CASSLAGRNTGELFF. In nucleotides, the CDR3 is TGTGCCAGCAGCTTGGCCGGAAGGAACACCGGGGAGCTGTTTTTT.

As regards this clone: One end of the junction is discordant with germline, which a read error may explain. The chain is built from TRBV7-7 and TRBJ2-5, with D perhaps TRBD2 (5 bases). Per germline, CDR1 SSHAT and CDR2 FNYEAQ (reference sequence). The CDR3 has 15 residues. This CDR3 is CASSPWTGGEETQYF. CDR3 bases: TGTGCTAGCAGCCCTTGGACTGGCGGAGAAGAGACCCAGTACTTC.

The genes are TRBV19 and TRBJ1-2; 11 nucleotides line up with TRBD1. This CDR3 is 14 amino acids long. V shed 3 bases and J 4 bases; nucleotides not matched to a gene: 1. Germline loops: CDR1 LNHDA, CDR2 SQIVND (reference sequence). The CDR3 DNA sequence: TGTGCCAGTAGTATCGGACAGGGGGCCTATGGCTACACCTTC. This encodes CASSIGQGAYGYTF.

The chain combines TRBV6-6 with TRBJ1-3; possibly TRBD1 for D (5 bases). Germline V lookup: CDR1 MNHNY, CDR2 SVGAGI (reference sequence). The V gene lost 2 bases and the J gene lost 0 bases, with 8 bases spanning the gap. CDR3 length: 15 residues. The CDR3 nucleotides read TGTGCCAGCAGTTACACAGGCTACTCTGGAAACACCATATATTTT. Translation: CASSYTGYSGNTIYF.

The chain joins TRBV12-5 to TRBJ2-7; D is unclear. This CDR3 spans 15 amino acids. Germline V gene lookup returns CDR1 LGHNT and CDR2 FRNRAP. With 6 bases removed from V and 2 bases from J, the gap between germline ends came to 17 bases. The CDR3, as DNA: TGTGCTAGTGGCACTCCACACGGGTCGACCTACGAGCAGTACTTC. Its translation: CASGTPHGSTYEQYF. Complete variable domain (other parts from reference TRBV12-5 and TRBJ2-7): DARVTQTPRHKVTEMGQEVTMRCQPILGHNTVFWYRQTMMQGLELLAYFRNRAPLDDSGMPKDRFSAEMPDATLATLKIQPSEPRDSAVYFCASGTPHGSTYEQYFGPGTRLTVT.

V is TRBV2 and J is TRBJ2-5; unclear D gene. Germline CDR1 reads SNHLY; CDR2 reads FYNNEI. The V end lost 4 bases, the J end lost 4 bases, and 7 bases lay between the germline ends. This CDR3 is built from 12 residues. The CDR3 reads CASSGVRETQYF. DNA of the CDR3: TGTGCCAGCAGTGGAGTCAGAGAGACCCAGTACTTC.

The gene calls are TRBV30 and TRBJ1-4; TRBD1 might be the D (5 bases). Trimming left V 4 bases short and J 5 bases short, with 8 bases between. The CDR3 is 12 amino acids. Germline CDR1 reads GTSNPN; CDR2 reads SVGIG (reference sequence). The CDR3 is CAWNSGNEKLFF. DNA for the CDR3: TGTGCCTGGAATTCAGGGAATGAAAAACTGTTTTTT.

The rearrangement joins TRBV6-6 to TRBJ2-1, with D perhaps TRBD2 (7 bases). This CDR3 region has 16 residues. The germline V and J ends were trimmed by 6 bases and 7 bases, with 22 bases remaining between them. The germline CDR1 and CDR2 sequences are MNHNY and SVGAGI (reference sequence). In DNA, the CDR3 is TGTGCCAGCAGAGACTGGGGGGGCCAGCTCCGGAATGAGCAGTTCTTC. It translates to CASRDWGGQLRNEQFF.

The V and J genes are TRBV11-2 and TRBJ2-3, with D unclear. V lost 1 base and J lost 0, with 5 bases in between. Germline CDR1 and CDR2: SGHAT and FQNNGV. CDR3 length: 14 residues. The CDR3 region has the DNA TGTGCCAGCAGCTTAGTAGGCAGCACAGATACGCAGTATTTT. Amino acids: CASSLVGSTDTQYF.

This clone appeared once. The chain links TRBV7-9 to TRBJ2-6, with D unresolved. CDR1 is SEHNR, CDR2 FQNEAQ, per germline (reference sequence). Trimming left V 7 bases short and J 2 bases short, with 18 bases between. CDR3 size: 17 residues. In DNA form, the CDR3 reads TGTGCCAGCATTCCGAGTAGGGAAACTCCTGGGGCCAACGTCCTGACTTTC. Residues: CASIPSRETPGANVLTF.

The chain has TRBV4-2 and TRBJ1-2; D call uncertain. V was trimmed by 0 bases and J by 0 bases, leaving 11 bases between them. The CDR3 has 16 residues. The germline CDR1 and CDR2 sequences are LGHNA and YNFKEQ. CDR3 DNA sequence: TGTGCCAGCAGCCAAGATCCTGGGCGAGCTAACTATGGCTACACCTTC. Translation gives CASSQDPGRANYGYTF.

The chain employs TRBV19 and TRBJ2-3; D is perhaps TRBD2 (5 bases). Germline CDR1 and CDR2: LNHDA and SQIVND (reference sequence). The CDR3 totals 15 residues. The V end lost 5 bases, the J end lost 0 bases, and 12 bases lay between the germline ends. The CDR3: CASSSEGRSTDTQYF. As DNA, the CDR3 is TGTGCCAGTAGTTCTGAGGGTAGAAGCACAGATACGCAGTATTTT.

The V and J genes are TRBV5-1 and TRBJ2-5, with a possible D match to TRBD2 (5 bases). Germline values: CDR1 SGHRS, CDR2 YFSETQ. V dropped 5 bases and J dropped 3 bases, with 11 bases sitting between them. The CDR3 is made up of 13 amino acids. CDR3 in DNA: TGCGCCAGCAGTGAGGGTGGGGAAGAGACCCAGTACTTC. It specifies CASSEGGEETQYF.

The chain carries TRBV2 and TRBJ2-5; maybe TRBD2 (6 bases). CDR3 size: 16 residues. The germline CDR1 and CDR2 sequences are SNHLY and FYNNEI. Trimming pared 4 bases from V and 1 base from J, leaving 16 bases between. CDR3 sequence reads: CASSGRVAVGQETQYF. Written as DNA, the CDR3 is TGTGCCAGCAGTGGAAGGGTAGCGGTGGGCCAAGAGACCCAGTACTTC.

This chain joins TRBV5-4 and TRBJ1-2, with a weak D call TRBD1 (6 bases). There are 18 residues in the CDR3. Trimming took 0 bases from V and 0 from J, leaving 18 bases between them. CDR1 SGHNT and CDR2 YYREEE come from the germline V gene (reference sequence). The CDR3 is CASSLGIVGAQANYGYTF. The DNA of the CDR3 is TGTGCCAGCAGCTTGGGGATCGTGGGGGCACAAGCTAACTATGGCTACACCTTC.

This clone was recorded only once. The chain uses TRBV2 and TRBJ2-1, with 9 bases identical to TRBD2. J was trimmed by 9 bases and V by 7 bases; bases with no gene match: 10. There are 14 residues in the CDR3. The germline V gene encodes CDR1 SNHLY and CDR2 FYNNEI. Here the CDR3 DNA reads TGTGCCAGCAATTTGGCTAGCGGGGTCGGTGAGCAGTTCTTC. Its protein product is CASNLASGVGEQFF.

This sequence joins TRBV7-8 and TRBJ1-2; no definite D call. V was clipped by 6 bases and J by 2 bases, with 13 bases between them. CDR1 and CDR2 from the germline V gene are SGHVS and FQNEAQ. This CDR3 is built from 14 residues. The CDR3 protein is CASSLGWANYGYTF. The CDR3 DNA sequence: TGTGCCAGCAGTCTTGGCTGGGCCAACTATGGCTACACCTTC.

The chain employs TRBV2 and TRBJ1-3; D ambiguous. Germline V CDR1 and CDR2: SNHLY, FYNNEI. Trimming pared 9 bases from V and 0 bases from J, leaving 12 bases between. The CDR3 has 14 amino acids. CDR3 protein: CASTGRSSGNTIYF. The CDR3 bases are TGTGCCAGTACTGGGCGATCCTCTGGAAACACCATATATTTT.

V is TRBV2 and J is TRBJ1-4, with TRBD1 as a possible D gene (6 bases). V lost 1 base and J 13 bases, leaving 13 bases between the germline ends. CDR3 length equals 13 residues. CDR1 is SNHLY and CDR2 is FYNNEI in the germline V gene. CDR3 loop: CASSEDRERRLFF. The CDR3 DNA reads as TGTGCCAGCAGTGAAGACAGGGAACGGCGACTGTTTTTT.

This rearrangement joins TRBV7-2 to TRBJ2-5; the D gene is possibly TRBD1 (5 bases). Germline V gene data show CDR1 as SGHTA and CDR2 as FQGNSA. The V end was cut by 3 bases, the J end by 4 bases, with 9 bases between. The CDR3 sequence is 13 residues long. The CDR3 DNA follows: TGTGCCAGCAGCTTTGGGCAGGGAGAGACCCAGTACTTC. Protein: CASSFGQGETQYF.